This entry concerns a single T cell receptor (beta chain). What it binds is unknown. The sample is drawn from a study of identical twins. Whole-study findings and limits: Invariant T cells like MAIT and iNKT could partly confound the zero-insertion analyses. Fewer insertions marked abundant cord blood beta clonotypes; young adult naive trended weakly, memory not at all.

A universal primer site arose from template switching, and cDNA bore unique molecular identifiers. MiXCR, applied by TCRdb to the 5' RACE reads, yields one record per CDR3 protein. The sample contains some 250,000 distinct CDR3 sequences, 5% to 7% of which appear only once. The germline V gene encodes CDR1 SGHNT and CDR2 YENEEA. The CDR3 is made up of 18 amino acids. V lost 4 bases, J lost 5 bases, and 25 bases lay in between. The same data also contributed to another study, on T cells expressing NK-cell markers. In that study: Each TCR beta repertoire originated in sorted T cells that were CD3+CD56+NKG2C+, CD3+CD56+NKG2C- or CD3+CD56-NKG2C+.

This sequence originates from a woman aged 18-29 years in good health. Sequencing was done on a sample of CD8+ T cells sorted from blood. J is TRBJ2-3 and V is TRBV11-3; the D gene is possibly TRBD1 (6 bases). The CDR3 coding sequence is TGTGCCAGCAGCTCCGAGGGATCCTGGGGGCGGATGATAGATACGCAGTATTTT. It is translated as CASSSEGSWGRMIDTQYF.